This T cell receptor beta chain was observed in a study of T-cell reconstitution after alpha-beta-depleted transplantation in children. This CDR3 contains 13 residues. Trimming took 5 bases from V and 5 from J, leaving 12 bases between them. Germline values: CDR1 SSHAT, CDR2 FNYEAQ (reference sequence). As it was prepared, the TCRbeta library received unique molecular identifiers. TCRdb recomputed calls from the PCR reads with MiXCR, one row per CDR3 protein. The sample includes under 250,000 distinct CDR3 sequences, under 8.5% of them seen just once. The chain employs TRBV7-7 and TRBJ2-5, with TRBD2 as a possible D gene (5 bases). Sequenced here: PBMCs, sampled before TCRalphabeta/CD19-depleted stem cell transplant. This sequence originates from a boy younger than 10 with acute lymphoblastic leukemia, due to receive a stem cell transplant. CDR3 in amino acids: CASSPQDWETQYF. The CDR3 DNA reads TGTGCCAGCAGCCCCCAGGACTGGGAGACCCAGTACTTC.